Following are 14 T cell receptor beta chains from one sample sequenced in a study of siplizumab effects on memory and regulatory T cells. Sequenced by immunoSEQ multiplex PCR; TCRdb stores in-frame clones only, minus some. The repertoire holds about 100,000 clones, with around 90% as singletons. What was sequenced was Tregs sorted from blood. The receptors were gathered from a human donor in good health.

This rearrangement joins TRBV2 to TRBJ2-7; tentative D call: TRBD2 (5 bases). V shed 5 bases and J shed 6 bases, with 20 bases lying between them. Germline V gene lookup returns CDR1 SNHLY and CDR2 FYNNEI. This CDR3 is built from 15 residues. The CDR3 loop reads CASSQLELESLEQYF. For the CDR3, the DNA is TGTGCCAGCAGTCAGTTAGAACTAGAAAGTCTCGAGCAGTACTTC.

The gene calls are TRBV4-1 and TRBJ1-5, with D maybe TRBD1 (5 bases). The V and J ends lost 1 base and 5 bases respectively, with 9 bases between them. CDR1 and CDR2 (germline): MGHRA, YSYEKL. CDR3 size: 14 residues. The CDR3 region has the DNA TGCGCCAGCAGCCAAGGAGGAGGGGATCAGCCCCAGCATTTT. This codes for CASSQGGGDQPQHF.

This sequence joins TRBV6-6 and TRBJ1-1; no reliable D call. Germline V lookup: CDR1 MNHNY, CDR2 SVGAGI (reference sequence). V gave up 0 bases and J gave up 1 base, with 6 bases separating them. CDR3 length equals 14 residues. DNA of the CDR3: TGTGCCAGCAGTTACTCGAACAGGAACACTGAAGCTTTCTTT. Translation: CASSYSNRNTEAFF.

This clone was picked up one time. The J gene is TRBJ2-3, the V gene TRBV21-1; no check of the table's D call, TRBD2, against the DNA was made. TRBV21-1 is a pseudogene. This CDR3 has 17 residues. The CDR3 nucleotides read TGTGCCAGCAGCAAAGCCAGCAGACTGACTAGCACAGATACGCAGTATTTT. Its protein is CASSKASRLTSTDTQYF.

The gene calls are TRBV2 and TRBJ1-4; 8 bases line up with TRBD1. CDR1 SNHLY and CDR2 FYNNEI come from the germline V gene. The CDR3 loop spans 12 amino acids. V lost 6 bases, J lost 10 bases, and 4 bases stayed unmatched. The CDR3 region has the DNA TGTGCCAGCAGGGACAGGGTGGGAAAACTGTTTTTT. Amino acids: CASRDRVGKLFF. Full variable domain (rest looked up from reference TRBV2 and TRBJ1-4): EPEVTQTPSHQVTQMGQEVILRCVPISNHLYFYWYRQILGQKVEFLVSFYNNEISEKSEIFDDQFSVERPDGSNFTLKIRSTKLEDSAMYFCASRDRVGKLFFGSGTQLSVL.

The V and J genes are TRBV9 and TRBJ2-7, with unresolved D. V was clipped by 0 bases and J by 2 bases, with 9 bases between them. The length of the CDR3 is 14 residues. Germline values: CDR1 SGDLS, CDR2 YYNGEE. CDR3 residues: CASSVDFGPYEQYF. CDR3 coding DNA: TGTGCCAGCAGCGTAGATTTCGGTCCCTACGAGCAGTACTTC.

The chain combines TRBV18 with TRBJ1-2; D is unclear. The germline V gene has CDR1 KGHSH and CDR2 LQKENI. V dropped 0 bases and J dropped 1 base, with 15 bases sitting between them. The CDR3 totals 17 residues. In nucleotides, the CDR3 is TGTGCCAGCTCACCACCTGTGCCGATTGCTATTAACTATGGCTACACCTTC. Translation: CASSPPVPIAINYGYTF.

This chain links TRBV19 with TRBJ2-1; the D gene is possibly TRBD2 (5 bases). Looked up from germline, CDR1 is LNHDA and CDR2 is SQIVND (reference sequence). The CDR3 contains 16 residues. Trimming cost V 3 bases and J 0 bases, with 12 bases left between them. The DNA of the CDR3 is TGTGCCAGTAGTATCGGTGCTAGCCACTCCTACAATGAGCAGTTCTTC. It specifies CASSIGASHSYNEQFF.

This clone was counted a few times. The chain couples TRBV7-2 to TRBJ1-1; D is unresolved. There are 13 residues in the CDR3. The germline gives CDR1 SGHTA, CDR2 FQGNSA. V was trimmed by 7 bases and J by 0 bases, leaving 9 bases between them. CDR3 loop: CASIRELNTEAFF. The CDR3, as DNA: TGTGCCAGCATCCGAGAGTTGAACACTGAAGCTTTCTTT.

The V and J genes are TRBV21-1 and TRBJ2-7; TRBD1, the table's D call, lacks a check against the DNA. TRBV21-1 is a listed pseudogene. The CDR3 runs 9 residues. This CDR3 is CASTNEQYF. The CDR3 DNA reads as TGTGCCAGCACAAACGAGCAGTACTTC.

This chain connects TRBV28 to TRBJ2-3, with unresolved D. The V gene lost 8 bases and the J gene lost 0 bases, with 6 bases spanning the gap. CDR1 and CDR2 (germline): MDHEN, SYDVKM. The CDR3 covers 12 residues. The CDR3 DNA follows: TGTGCCAGCCGCCAGAGCACAGATACGCAGTATTTT. It is translated as CASRQSTDTQYF.

The chain has TRBV21-1 and TRBJ2-7. TRBV21-1 is an annotated pseudogene. The CDR3 is made up of 13 amino acids. In DNA form, the CDR3 reads TGTGCCAGCAGCAAATTTTTGATCTACGAGCAGTACTTC. Translation: CASSKFLIYEQYF.

The J gene is TRBJ2-1, the V gene TRBV6-5, with TRBD1 matching 7 bases. The CDR3 runs to 15 residues. Trimming cost V 6 bases and J 4 bases; bases outside gene matches: 9. Germline V lookup: CDR1 MNHEY, CDR2 SVGAGI. Written as DNA, the CDR3 is TGTGCCAGCAGCAGACAGGGATTCAGTTACAATGAGCAGTTCTTC. This gives the protein CASSRQGFSYNEQFF.

V usage is TRBV6-5 and J usage is TRBJ1-1; D remains unclear. Germline CDR1 MNHEY, CDR2 SVGAGI. The germline V and J ends were trimmed by 4 bases and 3 bases, with 9 bases remaining between them. The CDR3 is 13 amino acids. In DNA form, the CDR3 reads TGTGCCAGCAGTTTGGTGAGGGACACTGAAGCTTTCTTT. This sequence encodes CASSLVRDTEAFF.